The 12 T cell receptor beta chains below were found in one sample sequenced in a study of T cells in Graves' hyperthyroidism and ophthalmopathy. Amplification yielded TCR beta CDR3 regions, with RNA transcripts as the source. The TCR CDR3 was amplified in a first-round RT-PCR using the HTBI primer set. Each CDR3 protein gets one entry after TCRdb re-called the multiplex PCR reads with MiXCR. Altogether 600,000 or so distinct CDR3 sequences are present, about 14% being singletons, with the ten largest covering around 12%. The sample was blood. These receptors were obtained from a woman aged 50 to 60 with Graves' ophthalmopathy.

The table lists this clonotype with many counts. This chain links TRBV3-1 with TRBJ2-7; 8 bases match TRBD2. This CDR3 region has 15 residues. The ends lost 1 base at V and 4 bases at J; junction bases unmatched: 6. In germline, CDR1 is LGHDT, CDR2 YNNKEL (reference sequence). The CDR3 reads CASSQGTSRKYEQYF. The DNA of the CDR3 is TGTGCCAGCAGCCAAGGGACTAGCAGAAAGTACGAGCAGTACTTC.

The chain uses TRBV20-1 and TRBJ1-1, with TRBD1 matching over 9 bases. V gave up 6 bases and J gave up 4 bases; unmatched junction bases: 12. Germline assignment: CDR1 DFQATT and CDR2 SNEGSKA (reference sequence). There are 15 residues in the CDR3. This CDR3 reads CSATHLDRGATEAFF. The CDR3 DNA is TGCAGTGCGACTCACTTGGACAGGGGTGCCACTGAAGCTTTCTTT.

This clonotype was observed many times. The rearrangement joins TRBV28 to TRBJ2-5; TRBD1 aligns across 9 bases. CDR3 length: 17 amino acids. Germline lookup yields CDR1 MDHEN and CDR2 SYDVKM. J was trimmed by 5 bases and V by 5 bases; bases with no gene match: 15. The CDR3 nucleotides are TGTGCCAGCAGTGGGGACCCGGGACAGGGAGTGGTGGAGACCCAGTACTTC. Protein: CASSGDPGQGVVETQYF.

This clonotype was counted many times. The rearrangement uses TRBV5-1 and TRBJ1-4; D might be TRBD1 (5 bases). The CDR3 is 14 amino acids. Germline CDR1 SGHRS, CDR2 YFSETQ. Deletions cut 0 bases from V and 6 bases from J, with 9 bases between. The CDR3 DNA is TGCGCCAGCAGCTTGGAGGGGATTGATGAAAAACTGTTTTTT. The encoded protein is CASSLEGIDEKLFF.

Ten or more counts support this clonotype. The chain carries TRBV7-6 and TRBJ2-5; 9 nucleotides line up with TRBD1. After removal of 4 bases from V and 8 bases from J, the junction contained 11 bases not matched to a gene. Germline V gives CDR1 SGHVS, CDR2 FNYEAQ. The CDR3 has 15 amino acids. The CDR3 here is CASSSPRDRAHTQYF. DNA for the CDR3: TGTGCCAGCAGCTCCCCCCGGGACAGGGCACACACCCAGTACTTC.

The genes are TRBV27 and TRBJ1-5, with unresolved D. Per the germline V gene, CDR1 is MNHEY and CDR2 is SMNVEV (reference sequence). Trimming left V 2 bases short and J 5 bases short, with 16 bases between. This CDR3 comprises 16 residues. The CDR3 is CASSLTRGIGDQPQHF. Written as DNA, the CDR3 is TGTGCCAGCAGTTTAACCCGAGGCATAGGAGATCAGCCCCAGCATTTT.

This clonotype was seen a handful of times. DNA of the CDR3: TGTGCCAGCAGTTTAAGTCGGCAGGGATCCTATGGCTACACCTTC. Amino acid sequence: CASSLSRQGSYGYTF. V is TRBV27 and J is TRBJ1-2; D might be TRBD1 (5 bases). The CDR3 has 15 residues. Per the germline V gene, CDR1 is MNHEY and CDR2 is SMNVEV (reference sequence). The V end was cut by 2 bases, the J end by 4 bases, with 14 bases between.

Ten or more counts support this clonotype. The V gene is TRBV5-1, the J gene TRBJ1-5; D is undetermined. The CDR3 totals 13 residues. V lost 4 bases to trimming and J lost 4 bases, with 9 bases between them. The germline V gene encodes CDR1 SGHRS and CDR2 YFSETQ. This CDR3 is CASSAGINQPQHF. For the CDR3, the DNA is TGCGCCAGCAGCGCGGGAATTAATCAGCCCCAGCATTTT.

This clonotype was detected many times. The CDR3 loop reads CASSRGQGASINTEAFF. The CDR3 region has the DNA TGTGCCAGCAGCCGGGGACAGGGGGCGTCGATAAACACTGAAGCTTTCTTT. The chain joins TRBV5-4 to TRBJ1-1, with TRBD1 matching over 12 bases. The CDR3 has 17 amino acids. Trimming cost V 4 bases and J 2 bases; bases outside gene matches: 9. The germline gives CDR1 SGHNT, CDR2 YYREEE (reference sequence).

On this clonotype: This may come from a read error, since a much larger clone is one base off. The chain combines TRBV20-1 with TRBJ2-3, with 8 bases identical to TRBD2. The CDR3 runs 16 residues. The germline CDR1 and CDR2 sequences are DFQATT and SNEGSKA (reference sequence). Germline trimming cut 6 bases from V and 8 bases from J; bases unmatched to any gene: 19. This CDR3 reads CSAERASGSLTATQYF. The CDR3 nucleotides read TGCAGTGCCGAGAGAGCCAGCGGGAGCTTAACGGCTACGCAGTATTTT.

This rearrangement joins TRBV7-8 to TRBJ2-2; D may be TRBD2 (7 bases). The V gene's germline CDR1 is SGHVS and CDR2 FQNEAQ. Deletions cut 1 base from V and 3 bases from J, with 15 bases between. CDR3 length: 17 residues. CDR3 residues: CASSLGVGGPYTGELFF. DNA for the CDR3: TGTGCCAGCAGCTTAGGGGTGGGGGGGCCGTACACCGGGGAGCTGTTTTTT.

This clonotype was detected many times. The chain is built from TRBV28 and TRBJ2-1; 13 nucleotides align to TRBD2. Per the germline V gene, CDR1 is MDHEN and CDR2 is SYDVKM. The CDR3 spans 15 residues. Trimming at V came to 5 bases and at J to 12 bases, leaving 10 bases not matched to a gene. CDR3 protein: CASSPIGLAGVWQFF. Written as DNA, the CDR3 is TGTGCCAGCAGTCCTATAGGACTAGCGGGAGTTTGGCAGTTCTTC.